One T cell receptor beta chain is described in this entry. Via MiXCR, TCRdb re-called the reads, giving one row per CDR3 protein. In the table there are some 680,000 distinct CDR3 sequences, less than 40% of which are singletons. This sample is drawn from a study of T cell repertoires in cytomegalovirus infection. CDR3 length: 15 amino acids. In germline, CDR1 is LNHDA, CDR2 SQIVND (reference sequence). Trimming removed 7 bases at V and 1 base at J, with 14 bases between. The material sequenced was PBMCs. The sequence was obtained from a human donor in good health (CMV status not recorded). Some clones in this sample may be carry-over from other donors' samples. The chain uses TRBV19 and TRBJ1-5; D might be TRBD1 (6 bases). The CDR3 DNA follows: TGTGCCAGTACCCCAGGGGATCTCAGCAATCAGCCCCAGCATTTT. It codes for CASTPGDLSNQPQHF.